This passage covers 10 T cell receptor beta chains from one sample sequenced in a study of OX40 agonist ivuxolimab in advanced cancers. Clones were sequenced by immunoSEQ multiplex PCR, and TCRdb holds only the in-frame ones, with some missing. The sample yields 30,000 to 35,000 clones, approximately 90% seen once. The material sequenced was CD4+ or CD8+ T cells sorted from blood, taken in a trial of the OX40 agonist ivuxolimab. These TCRs come from an adult with an advanced solid tumor such as melanoma, head and neck, liver or kidney cancer.

This clone is medium-sized in the sample. The rearrangement links TRBV4-2 to TRBJ2-7; TRBD2 is a possible D gene (6 bases). The CDR3 contains 16 residues. V dropped 0 bases and J dropped 3 bases, with 15 bases sitting between them. The germline V gene has CDR1 LGHNA and CDR2 YNFKEQ. The CDR3 loop is CASSQEPGGVYYEQYF. The CDR3 DNA reads as TGTGCCAGCAGCCAAGAGCCTGGCGGGGTCTACTACGAGCAGTACTTC.

The gene calls are TRBV27 and TRBJ1-5; no firm D call. Germline V gene data show CDR1 as MNHEY and CDR2 as SMNVEV (reference sequence). This CDR3 is 14 amino acids long. V dropped 3 bases and J dropped 6 bases, with 12 bases sitting between them. The CDR3 nucleotides read TGTGCCAGCAGTTTTGGATGGGGTACTCAGCCCCAGCATTTT. It is translated as CASSFGWGTQPQHF.

CDR3 bases: TGTGCCAGCAGCCAAGATCCACTAGTCCCTCCAGAACAGTACTTC. Translating gives CASSQDPLVPPEQYF. This chain uses TRBV11-1 with TRBJ2-7; weak D call: TRBD2 (5 bases). There are 15 residues in the CDR3. The germline CDR1 and CDR2 sequences are SGHAT and FQDESV (reference sequence). V lost 5 bases and J lost 10, with 24 bases in between.

This sequence joins TRBV7-2 and TRBJ2-7, with D uncertain. Germline CDR1 SGHTA, CDR2 FQGNSA. CDR3 length: 15 residues. Trimming took off 1 base at V and 0 bases at J, with 10 bases between the two ends. Here the CDR3 DNA reads TGTGCCAGCAGCTTAGACGAGTGGGGCTCCTACGAGCAGTACTTC. Protein: CASSLDEWGSYEQYF. Supplemented by reference TRBV7-2 and TRBJ2-7, the full variable domain reads GAGVSQSPSNKVTEKGKDVELRCDPISGHTALYWYRQSLGQGLEFLIYFQGNSAPDKSGLPSDRFSAERTGGSVSTLTIQRTQQEDSAVYLCASSLDEWGSYEQYFGPGTRLTVT.

The J gene is TRBJ2-1, the V gene TRBV19; 10 bases map to TRBD2. CDR3 length equals 15 residues. Germline-derived CDR1 and CDR2 are LNHDA and SQIVND (reference sequence). Losses at the gene ends were 7 bases for V and 4 bases for J; bases not matched to a gene: 7. The CDR3 DNA follows: TGTGCCAGTACCTCCGGACTAGCGGCATACAATGAGCAGTTCTTC. The encoded protein is CASTSGLAAYNEQFF.

The chain combines TRBV7-6 with TRBJ1-1; D is uncertain. The CDR3 is 13 amino acids. Trimming removed 2 bases at V and 0 bases at J, with 4 bases between. Per germline, CDR1 SGHVS and CDR2 FNYEAQ. The CDR3 sequence: CASSLYMNTEAFF. CDR3 nucleotide sequence: TGTGCCAGCAGCTTATACATGAACACTGAAGCTTTCTTT. Full variable domain (remainder filled in from reference TRBV7-6 and TRBJ1-1): GAGVSQSPRYKVTKRGQDVALRCDPISGHVSLYWYRQALGQGPEFLTYFNYEAQQDKSGLPNDRFSAERPEGSISTLTIQRTEQRDSAMYRCASSLYMNTEAFFGQGTRLTVV.

This clone was seen a few times. The chain couples TRBV5-6 to TRBJ1-2; D possibly corresponds to TRBD1 (6 bases). The CDR3 spans 13 residues. The germline V gene has CDR1 SGHDT and CDR2 YYEEEE. Deletions cut 4 bases from V and 5 bases from J, with 12 bases between. CDR3 amino acids: CASSPGQNYGYTF. In DNA form, the CDR3 reads TGTGCCAGCAGCCCTGGACAGAATTATGGCTACACCTTC.

In regard to this clone: One junction end does not reproduce the germline sequence, and a read error may be involved. This chain uses TRBV7-2 with TRBJ2-7, with D perhaps TRBD1 or TRBD2 (5 bases each). CDR1 and CDR2 from the germline V gene are SGHTA and FQGNSA. The CDR3 is 15 amino acids. DNA for the CDR3: TGTGCCAGCAGCATAGCCGGGACGCCTACCTACGAGCAGTACTTC. It translates to CASSIAGTPTYEQYF.

The chain employs TRBV10-1 and TRBJ1-1, with D unresolved. CDR3 size: 13 residues. The V gene lost 1 base and the J gene lost 1 base, with 4 bases spanning the gap. Germline V lookup: CDR1 WNHNN, CDR2 SYGVQD (reference sequence). CDR3: CASSELENTEAFF. In nucleotides, the CDR3 is TGCGCCAGCAGTGAGTTAGAGAACACTGAAGCTTTCTTT.

The chain couples TRBV5-1 to TRBJ2-1; maybe TRBD1 (6 bases). Between the trimmed V and J ends, which lost 4 bases and 14 bases, there was a span of 16 bases. Germline loops: CDR1 SGHRS, CDR2 YFSETQ. The CDR3 loop spans 12 amino acids. CDR3 nucleotide sequence: TGCGCCAGCAGCCCCGGGACATCAGCTGAGTTCTTC. Translating gives CASSPGTSAEFF. Variable domain in full (rest from reference TRBV5-1 and TRBJ2-1): KAGVTQTPRYLIKTRGQQVTLSCSPISGHRSVSWYQQTPGQGLQFLFEYFSETQRNKGNFPGRFSGRQFSNSRSEMNVSTLELGDSALYLCASSPGTSAEFFGPGTRLTVL.